This is a list of T cell receptor beta chains from one sample in a study of blood T cell repertoires in COVID-19. Produced via immunoSEQ multiplex PCR; TCRdb's table is partial and in-frame only. The sample lists about 300,000 clones; 85% to 90% were seen once. The sample consisted of PBMCs or T cells enriched from blood (not recorded which). These TCRs come from a woman younger than 35 who had recovered from COVID-19. CDR3s include the opening cysteine and the closing phenylalanine or tryptophan. Rows give clone size only sometimes, using once, few, many, or a class for an expanded clone.

length | size | J | V | CDR3
15 | few | TRBJ2-5 | TRBV4-1 | CASSHPGGGEETQYF
21 | . | TRBJ2-6 | TRBV3-1/TRBV3-2 | CASSQVRHITGRISGANVLTF
16 | . | TRBJ1-1 | TRBV5-1 | CASSWNPGQGNTEAFF
14 | once | TRBJ2-1 | TRBV11-2 | CASSAGTSRGRQFF
16 | . | TRBJ2-3 | TRBV7-9 | CASSFRSRTSTDTQYF
14 | . | TRBJ1-1 | TRBV7-2 | CASSPSRDNTEAFF
12 | . | TRBJ1-4 | TRBV12-3/TRBV12-4 | CASSLRGEKLFF
15 | . | TRBJ2-5 | TRBV9 | CASSPQHTYGETQYF
17 | . | TRBJ2-6 | TRBV10-3 | CAISDMGQGAGANVLTF
14 | . | TRBJ1-1 | TRBV28 | CASSSSTLNTEAFF
13 | few | TRBJ1-6 | TRBV18 | CASSRNRDSPLHF
15 | . | TRBJ2-1 | TRBV11-1 | CASSLAGTRGNEQFF
18 | . | TRBJ1-3 | TRBV10-3 | CAISPAGRGLSSGNTIYF
13 | . | TRBJ2-1 | TRBV6-5 | CASSPRLAGVAFF
18 | once | TRBJ1-6 | TRBV4-1 | CASSQGPTGSRENSPLHF
14 | . | TRBJ2-1 | TRBV28 | CASSSGQFPNEQFF
15 | . | TRBJ2-7 | TRBV6-1 | CASSDPGTGTYEQYF
15 | . | TRBJ2-7 | TRBV19 | CASSMVAGGAHEQYF
15 | . | TRBJ2-2 | TRBV10-2 | CASSTGQENTGELFF
15 | few | TRBJ2-2 | TRBV3-1/TRBV3-2 | CASSQADRHTGELFF
14 | . | TRBJ2-3 | TRBV7-9 | CASSTFRVVDTQYF
13 | . | TRBJ1-1 | TRBV30 | CAWRTGPRTEAFF
16 | . | TRBJ1-4 | TRBV7-9 | CASSLTGTGGPEKLFF
14 | . | TRBJ2-6 | TRBV5-4 | CASSQGAGANVLTF
15 | . | TRBJ2-1 | TRBV5-5 | CASSLERAGRGEQFF
15 | . | TRBJ2-3 | TRBV28 | CASSQTQGPTDTQYF
13 | . | TRBJ2-2 | TRBV30 | CAWSPMMTWELFF
17 | . | TRBJ2-6 | TRBV2 | CASSEGGAFSGANVLTF
15 | . | TRBJ1-3 | TRBV9 | CASSVAGVSGNTIYF
14 | . | TRBJ1-4 | TRBV30 | CAWSVTLPGEKLFF
15 | once | TRBJ2-7 | TRBV6-1 | CASSDRDRSSYEQYF
12 | . | TRBJ1-2 | TRBV5-1 | CASSLEGYGYTF
17 | . | TRBJ2-3 | TRBV6-1 | CASSEKLGTGITDTQYF
16 | . | TRBJ2-1 | TRBV6-5 | CASSYSSLAGMNEQFF
16 | . | TRBJ1-1 | TRBV5-1 | CASSLVGREVGTEAFF
16 | . | TRBJ2-1 | TRBV11-3 | CASSPRTSGLWDEQFF
16 | . | TRBJ2-5 | TRBV9 | CASSVGSRGGRETQYF
18 | . | TRBJ2-1 | TRBV3-1/TRBV3-2 | CASSQGGLAGDIYNEQFF
13 | . | TRBJ1-1 | TRBV5-1 | CASSRQGDTEAFF
15 | few | TRBJ1-3 | TRBV6-5 | CASRPGHNSGNTIYF
13 | . | TRBJ2-1 | TRBV12-3/TRBV12-4 | CASSLSRYNEQFF
15 | once | TRBJ1-1 | TRBV9 | CASSVSAQGDTEAFF
13 | . | TRBJ1-1 | TRBV2 | CASSGQGRTEAFF
15 | . | TRBJ2-7 | TRBV19 | CASSIRAGASYEQYF
18 | . | TRBJ2-1 | TRBV10-1 | CASSGMAGRGGSYNEQFF
15 | . | TRBJ1-1 | TRBV5-1 | CASSLTGFGNTEAFF
14 | . | TRBJ2-5 | TRBV28 | CASSSPDRRETQYF
12 | . | TRBJ1-5 | TRBV19 | CASDQGNQPQHF
16 | . | TRBJ1-3 | TRBV3-1/TRBV3-2 | CASSPSGRGLGNTIYF
14 | . | TRBJ1-4 | TRBV10-3 | CAISTTLQGEKLFF
13 | . | TRBJ1-1 | TRBV10-1 | CASSEEGGAEAFF
12 | . | TRBJ1-3 | TRBV7-8 | CASSPRSNTIYF
17 | . | TRBJ1-1 | TRBV11-2 | CASSLGTGMRGNTEAFF
15 | . | TRBJ1-5 | TRBV20-1 | CSAGGAGQGAQPQHF
15 | . | TRBJ2-1 | TRBV2 | CASKRPLGSYNEQFF
16 | . | TRBJ1-1 | TRBV6-5 | CASSSARTGGNTEAFF
15 | . | TRBJ2-5 | TRBV9 | CASSPGLAGGETQYF
12 | . | TRBJ1-1 | TRBV18 | CASSPGGREAFF